This entry describes one TCR beta chain. Germline-derived CDR1 and CDR2 are ENHRY and SYGVKD. With 8 bases clipped from V and 1 base from J, the junction kept 2 bases outside the gene matches. This CDR3 comprises 12 residues. The data belong to a study of blood T cell repertoires in COVID-19. Study summary: The United States, Italy and Spain were the sources of the acute and convalescent COVID-19 samples. T cells, B-cell-depleted T cells, or PBMCs provided the cDNA or gDNA that served as material.

Study processing details: Amplification of reference gene primers provided the estimated nucleated cell counts. Data came from immunoSEQ multiplex PCR; TCRdb stores just in-frame clones and leaves some out. Clone size and the V and J calls come from that table; the DNA yielded D and trimming. The table records tens of thousands of clones, roughly 80% of them present only once. Seattle cases were enrolled at active infection and followed longitudinally. The chain carries TRBV10-3 and TRBJ2-7, with 7 bases that match TRBD1. The receptor was isolated from a man in his fifties or sixties with COVID-19, enrolled during active disease. The sequencing input was peripheral blood. Written as DNA, the CDR3 is TGTGCCATCTCGGACAGGTCCTACGAGCAGTACTTC. Its protein product is CAISDRSYEQYF.